The rows below give T cell receptor beta chains drawn from one sample of a study of cytomegalovirus exposure and HLA in healthy donors. Clones were sequenced by immunoSEQ multiplex PCR, and TCRdb holds only the in-frame ones, with some missing. The sample comprises a few hundred thousand clones, more than 85% of which are singletons, and about 1% rests with the top ten. The sequenced sample was PBMCs. These receptors were obtained from a woman under 30 in good health and CMV-seronegative. Each CDR3 is given with its conserved first and last residue. The D gene is left open where the match is weak. The size of a clone is reported for some rows only, either as once, few or many, or as a class for expanded clones.

j_call v_call d_call clone_size cdr3_nt cdr3_aa
TRBJ1-1 TRBV10-3 TRBD1 . TGTGCCATCAGTGAAAACGGGGGACAGGGATCCACTGAAGCTTTCTTT CAISENGGQGSTEAFF
TRBJ1-1 TRBV4-1 . . TGCGCCAGCAGCCAGAAAGAGGGGGGGTTGAACACTGAAGCTTTCTTT CASSQKEGGLNTEAFF
TRBJ2-3 TRBV4-3 . . TGCGCCAGCAGCCAGTTGGGGGCGGGCACAGATACGCAGTATTTT CASSQLGAGTDTQYF
TRBJ1-1 TRBV6-1 . few TGTGCCAGCAGTGAAGCGTGGGCGGGCACTGAAGCTTTCTTT CASSEAWAGTEAFF
TRBJ1-1 TRBV4-1 TRBD1 . TGCGCCAGCAGCCAAGACTTTACAGGGGTTCCTGAAGCTTTCTTT CASSQDFTGVPEAFF
TRBJ1-2 TRBV25-1 . . TGTGCCAGCAGTCAGGCCGGAGGCTATGGCTACACCTTC CASSQAGGYGYTF
TRBJ2-7 TRBV11-2 . . TGTGCCAGCAGCTTATCCCAGTCCTACGAGCAGTACTTC CASSLSQSYEQYF
TRBJ1-4 TRBV5-1 TRBD1 . TGCGCCAGCAGTACCGGACAGGGGAATGAAAAACTGTTTTTT CASSTGQGNEKLFF
TRBJ1-3 TRBV9 . . TGTGCCAGCAGCGTAGTTCCGGGTTCCGCTGGAAACACCATATATTTT CASSVVPGSAGNTIYF
TRBJ1-4 TRBV11-2 TRBD1 . TGTGCCAGCAGCTCCGGGAAAACAGGGGGCGTTAATGGAAAACTGTTTTTT CASSSGKTGGVNGKLFF
TRBJ2-3 TRBV5-1 TRBD1 few TGCGCCAGCAGCCCCGGGACAGGGGGCATAGATACGCAGTATTTT CASSPGTGGIDTQYF
TRBJ2-1 TRBV7-9 . once TGTGCCAGCAGCAGCATTACCGGGACTGGCTCCTACAATGAGCAGTTCTTC CASSSITGTGSYNEQFF
TRBJ2-6 TRBV7-9 TRBD1 . TGTGCCAGCAGCTCGACAGGGGTCGTACTCTCTGGGGCCAACGTCCTGACTTTC CASSSTGVVLSGANVLTF
TRBJ1-1 TRBV10-3 TRBD1 . TGTGCCACGACCGGGACAGGCCTGAACACTGAAGCTTTCTTT CATTGTGLNTEAFF
TRBJ2-1 TRBV28 . . TGTGCCAGCAGTTTTCGGTATGAGCAGTTCTTC CASSFRYEQFF
TRBJ2-5 TRBV7-9 . . TGTGCCAGCAGCCCGCGGACAGACCAAGAGACCCAGTACTTC CASSPRTDQETQYF